The 29 T cell receptor beta chains reported below all come from one sample, sequenced in a study of T cells after yellow fever vaccination (dated by TCRdb to the late 2010s). The treatment or condition tag for this specimen amounts to: live attenuated yellow fever vaccine strain. The method was 5' RACE. TCRdb lists the instrument as Illumina HiSeq 2500. TCRdb reran the public reads through fastp at Q25 and MiXCR, keeping productive beta chains. Rows merge per CDR3 protein into single entries with the most common DNA and genes. This sample comprises 250,000 to 350,000 distinct CDR3 sequences, 6.5% to 8.5% of them detected only once. Roughly a sixth of the sample goes to the ten largest clones. The specimen was PBMCs, collected approximately 40 days after the first yellow fever vaccination. The receptors here all came from a man younger than 35 who received the YFV17D yellow fever vaccine.

The gene calls are TRBV5-1 and TRBJ1-6; D is undetermined. The CDR3 spans 15 residues. Trimming took 0 bases from V and 7 from J, leaving 11 bases between them. The germline V gene encodes CDR1 SGHRS and CDR2 YFSETQ. CDR3: CASSLETTANSPLHF. CDR3 in DNA: TGCGCCAGCAGCTTGGAAACTACAGCCAATTCACCCCTCCACTTT.

This clonotype was seen more than once but under ten times. The chain joins TRBV6-2 or TRBV6-3 to TRBJ1-1; TRBD1 might be the D (6 bases). The V and J ends lost 8 bases and 4 bases respectively, with 14 bases between them. Germline lookup yields CDR1 MNHEY and CDR2 SVGEGT. CDR3 size: 13 residues. The CDR3 is CASRTAMGTEAFF. The CDR3, as DNA: TGTGCCAGCCGGACAGCAATGGGCACTGAAGCTTTCTTT.

This clonotype was recorded a few times. The chain links TRBV11-1 to TRBJ1-6; D gene uncertain. Trimming pared 1 base from V and 3 bases from J, leaving 10 bases between. CDR1 is SGHAT, CDR2 FQDESV, per germline (reference sequence). This CDR3 is 16 amino acids long. The CDR3 here is CASSLGASGYNSPLHF. As DNA, the CDR3 is TGTGCCAGCAGCTTAGGGGCCAGTGGCTATAATTCACCCCTCCACTTT.

This clonotype was observed a few times. The rearrangement joins TRBV2 to TRBJ2-5; D possibly corresponds to TRBD2 (6 bases). The CDR3 has 13 amino acids. The V end was cut by 11 bases, the J end by 4 bases, with 17 bases between. CDR1 is SNHLY, CDR2 FYNNEI, per germline. Here the CDR3 DNA reads TGTGCCGGGGGGTTCTTTTCAGGAGAGACCCAGTACTTC. This gives the protein CAGGFFSGETQYF.

The chain links TRBV3-1 to TRBJ1-4; D gene uncertain. The CDR3 is made up of 19 amino acids. The V gene lost 4 bases and the J gene lost 3 bases, with 24 bases spanning the gap. CDR1 is LGHDT, CDR2 YNNKEL, per germline (reference sequence). The chain's CDR3 is CASSRGLRQVRLPNEKLFF. The CDR3, as DNA: TGTGCCAGCAGCCGGGGTCTTCGCCAGGTCCGTCTTCCTAATGAAAAACTGTTTTTT. Full variable domain (outside the CDR3, taken from reference TRBV3-1 and TRBJ1-4): DTAVSQTPKYLVTQMGNDKSIKCEQNLGHDTMYWYKQDSKKFLKIMFSYNNKELIINETVPNRFSPKSPDKAHLNLHINSLELGDSAVYFCASSRGLRQVRLPNEKLFFGSGTQLSVL.

The rearrangement uses TRBV28 and TRBJ2-5; D call uncertain. V was pared by 8 bases and J by 1 base, with 23 bases between. The CDR3 has 17 residues. CDR1 is MDHEN and CDR2 is SYDVKM in the germline V gene. The CDR3 nucleotides are TGTGCCAGCTCCACGCCCCGGGCCGCCAACCGCCAAGAGACCCAGTACTTC. As protein: CASSTPRAANRQETQYF.

There are many counts of this clonotype. V gene TRBV12-3 or TRBV12-4 combines with J gene TRBJ1-6; D gene ambiguous. The V and J ends lost 8 bases and 8 bases respectively, with 13 bases between them. The CDR3 spans 13 residues. CDR3 sequence reads: CASSYGPHSPLHF. CDR3 nucleotides: TGTGCCAGCTCTTATGGGCCGCATTCACCCCTCCACTTT.

This clonotype turned up a few times. The rearrangement links TRBV20-1 to TRBJ1-2; 8 nucleotides line up with TRBD1. The CDR3 contains 13 residues. V shed 5 bases and J 5 bases; nucleotides not matched to a gene: 7. CDR1 DFQATT and CDR2 SNEGSKA come from the germline V gene (reference sequence). CDR3 coding DNA: TGCAGTGCTGGACCGGACAGGGTGTATGGCTACACCTTC. This sequence encodes CSAGPDRVYGYTF.

The chain combines TRBV4-3 with TRBJ1-4; TRBD1 is a possible D gene (6 bases). V was trimmed by 3 bases and J by 3 bases, leaving 11 bases between them. Germline V gives CDR1 LGHNA, CDR2 YSLEER. The CDR3 consists of 15 residues. The CDR3 loop is CASSQKQGSNEKLFF. The CDR3 DNA reads as TGCGCCAGCAGCCAGAAACAGGGTTCTAATGAAAAACTGTTTTTT.

This clonotype has more than one count but fewer than ten. This chain links TRBV6-1 with TRBJ1-2; D perhaps matches TRBD1 (5 bases). CDR3 size: 15 residues. Germline CDR1 and CDR2: MNHNS and SASEGT. V was cut by 1 base and J by 0 bases, with 9 bases left in between. This CDR3 is CASSEEEGTNYGYTF. Written as DNA, the CDR3 is TGTGCCAGCAGTGAAGAGGAGGGGACTAACTATGGCTACACCTTC.

This clonotype was picked up many times. The chain carries TRBV5-1 and TRBJ2-5; 7 bases map to TRBD1. The CDR3 is made up of 13 amino acids. After removal of 6 bases from V and 2 bases from J, the junction contained 4 bases not matched to a gene. Germline loops: CDR1 SGHRS, CDR2 YFSETQ. The CDR3 region has the DNA TGCGCCAGCAACCGCAGGGGGCAAGAGACCCAGTACTTC. Translation gives CASNRRGQETQYF.

The rearrangement joins TRBV7-2 to TRBJ2-3; 10 positions agree with TRBD1. Unmatched junction bases numbered 14, after V lost 5 bases and J lost 9 bases. Germline CDR1 reads SGHTA; CDR2 reads FQGNSA. This CDR3 spans 16 amino acids. CDR3 sequence reads: CASSLETGGATSTQYF. The CDR3 bases are TGTGCCAGCAGCCTAGAGACAGGGGGCGCGACGAGCACGCAGTATTTT.

This clonotype occurred a few times. The chain combines TRBV20-1 with TRBJ2-5; 10 bases line up with TRBD1. This CDR3 has 12 residues. In germline, CDR1 is DFQATT, CDR2 SNEGSKA (reference sequence). CDR3 coding DNA: TGCAGAGGGGACAGGGGAAAAGAGACCCAGTACTTC. This gives the protein CRGDRGKETQYF.

The sample holds a few counts of this clonotype. The chain uses TRBV5-5 and TRBJ2-5, with D tentatively TRBD2 (7 bases). V lost 1 base and J lost 4, with 14 bases in between. Looked up from germline, CDR1 is SGHKS and CDR2 is YYEKEE (reference sequence). This CDR3 region has 15 residues. CDR3 in amino acids: CASSLLGGRRETQYF. The CDR3 region has the DNA TGTGCCAGCAGCTTGTTGGGGGGGCGCCGAGAGACCCAGTACTTC.

With respect to this clonotype: The junction does not match germline at one end; this may be a read error. This rearrangement joins TRBV24-1 to TRBJ2-1, with TRBD2 identical over 7 bases. The CDR3 consists of 16 residues. Germline V gives CDR1 KGHDR, CDR2 SFDVKD. The CDR3, as DNA: TGTGCCAGCAGTGATTCTCTAGCGGACTCCTACAATGAGCAGTTCTTC. Amino acids: CASSDSLADSYNEQFF.

The rearrangement uses TRBV19 and TRBJ2-3, with D possibly TRBD2 on 5 matching bases. The V gene lost 8 bases and the J gene lost 3 bases, with 9 bases spanning the gap. The CDR3 totals 12 residues. Germline-derived CDR1 and CDR2 are LNHDA and SQIVND (reference sequence). CDR3 in amino acids: CASARGTDTQYF. CDR3 coding DNA: TGTGCCAGTGCCCGAGGGACAGATACGCAGTATTTT.

This clonotype was counted only a few times. This rearrangement joins TRBV3-1 to TRBJ2-2; 14 bases fit TRBD2. The V segment lost 3 bases and the J segment 5 bases; nucleotides outside the gene matches: 2. The CDR3 covers 16 residues. Germline V gene data show CDR1 as LGHDT and CDR2 as YNNKEL (reference sequence). CDR3 region: CASSQGLAGETGELFF. CDR3 coding DNA: TGTGCCAGCAGCCAGGGACTAGCGGGGGAGACCGGGGAGCTGTTTTTT.

The chain joins TRBV7-9 to TRBJ1-2; unclear D gene. Trimming pared 5 bases from V and 7 bases from J, leaving 14 bases between. There are 13 residues in the CDR3. Germline V gene sequence: CDR1 SEHNR, CDR2 FQNEAQ (reference sequence). The CDR3 DNA reads as TGTGCCAGCAGCCCGCCTAGGAGCGGTGGCTACACCTTC. It translates to CASSPPRSGGYTF.

This clonotype was seen repeatedly, ten times or more. V and J are TRBV5-5 and TRBJ2-7, with D perhaps matching TRBD1 (6 bases). Germline lookup yields CDR1 SGHKS and CDR2 YYEKEE (reference sequence). This CDR3 comprises 15 residues. V lost 4 bases and J lost 0, with 14 bases in between. The CDR3 loop reads CASSLAGANSYEQYV. CDR3 bases: TGTGCCAGCAGCCTGGCAGGGGCGAACTCCTACGAGCAGTACGTC.

The chain links TRBV20-1 to TRBJ1-5; D possibly corresponds to TRBD1 (6 bases). Trimming pared 6 bases from V and 2 bases from J, leaving 11 bases between. Germline loops: CDR1 DFQATT, CDR2 SNEGSKA (reference sequence). This CDR3 has 13 amino acids. CDR3 DNA sequence: TGCAGTGCCCGCCGGACAGGCAATCAGCCCCAGCATTTT. Encoded protein: CSARRTGNQPQHF.

The chain joins TRBV29-1 to TRBJ2-2; D tentatively fits TRBD1 or TRBD2 (5 bases each). Deletions cut 3 bases from V and 4 bases from J, with 9 bases between. Germline V gene data show CDR1 as SQVTM and CDR2 as ANQGSEA. The length of the CDR3 is 13 residues. The CDR3, as DNA: TGCAGCGTTGAGACAGCGGCCACCGGGGAGCTGTTTTTT. It codes for CSVETAATGELFF.

This chain uses TRBV6-2 or TRBV6-3 with TRBJ1-1, with TRBD1 as a possible D gene (6 bases). Germline V CDR1 and CDR2: MNHEY, SVGEGT. There are 15 residues in the CDR3. Trimming left V 2 bases short and J 3 bases short, with 13 bases between. CDR3 amino acids: CASSYADRPYTEAFF. CDR3 nucleotide sequence: TGTGCCAGCAGTTACGCGGACAGACCTTACACTGAAGCTTTCTTT.

This clonotype showed up just once. At one end, the junction sequence differs from germline, possibly due to a read error. This chain uses TRBV20-1 with TRBJ2-1, with 7 bases aligning to TRBD1. The CDR3 totals 16 residues. Per the germline V gene, CDR1 is DFQATT and CDR2 is SNEGSKA (reference sequence). In DNA form, the CDR3 reads TGCTGTGCTAGAGATACCGGGACAGTCAGTTACAATGAGCAGTTCTTC. Protein sequence: CCARDTGTVSYNEQFF.

The genes are TRBV7-9 and TRBJ2-3, with D perhaps being TRBD1 or TRBD2 (5 bases each). Trimming took off 5 bases at V and 0 bases at J, with 12 bases between the two ends. Germline CDR1 is SEHNR and CDR2 is FQNEAQ (reference sequence). The CDR3 contains 15 residues. CDR3: CASSRRQRSTDTQYF. The CDR3 DNA reads TGTGCCAGCAGCCGAAGACAGCGGAGCACAGATACGCAGTATTTT.

The table lists this clonotype with a few counts. The chain employs TRBV9 and TRBJ1-2; TRBD1 matches at 7 bases. CDR1 SGDLS and CDR2 YYNGEE come from the germline V gene. The junction had 2 bases not matched to a gene; V was cut back by 0 bases and J by 6 bases. This CDR3 contains 13 residues. In DNA, the CDR3 is TGTGCCAGCAGCGTAGAAACAGGGGATGGCTACACCTTC. This encodes CASSVETGDGYTF.

A few counts support this clonotype. The chain carries TRBV4-1 and TRBJ2-1; 7 positions agree with TRBD1. V was clipped by 3 bases and J by 5 bases; unmatched bases: 4. The CDR3 is made up of 14 amino acids. CDR1 is MGHRA and CDR2 is YSYEKL in the germline V gene. CDR3: CASSHGTANNEQFF. Here the CDR3 DNA reads TGCGCCAGCAGCCACGGGACAGCAAACAATGAGCAGTTCTTC.

This clonotype was detected many times. J is TRBJ2-3 and V is TRBV4-1; D gene ambiguous. Trimming left V 3 bases short and J 6 bases short, with 19 bases between. CDR3 length equals 16 residues. Germline V gene data show CDR1 as MGHRA and CDR2 as YSYEKL. The DNA for the CDR3 is TGCGCCAGCAGCCACCTCGGACGTGCGCGGATGGATACGCAGTATTTT. Amino acids: CASSHLGRARMDTQYF.

The CDR3 DNA reads TGCGCCAGCAGCTTGCGAAGTTTCTCTGGGGCCAACGTCCTGACTTTC. This encodes CASSLRSFSGANVLTF. V gene TRBV5-1 combines with J gene TRBJ2-6, with D uncertain. V was trimmed by 1 base and J by 0 bases, leaving 8 bases between them. Germline CDR1 SGHRS, CDR2 YFSETQ. The length of the CDR3 is 16 residues.

The V and J genes are TRBV5-1 and TRBJ2-5, with 12 bases matching TRBD1. V gave up 7 bases and J gave up 4 bases; unmatched junction bases: 2. The CDR3 sequence is 13 residues long. Germline CDR1 SGHRS, CDR2 YFSETQ. Here the CDR3 reads CASGTGGGETQYF. In nucleotides, the CDR3 is TGCGCCAGCGGGACAGGGGGCGGAGAGACCCAGTACTTC.